This T cell receptor beta chain was sequenced during a study of beta chain features in type 1 diabetes. Study as a whole: There were some 100,000,000 sorted cells examined across all samples. Broader study findings: Among all four CD4+ subsets, Type 1 diabetes patients had TCRB CDR3s that were moderately but significantly shorter. Resolution of whether HLA type affects TCRB rearrangement was not achieved here.

Reverse transcribing all isolated RNA meant expressed TCRB transcripts were sequenced. Sequenced naive, central memory and regulatory T cell samples produced an average of about 3.9 million reads. TCRdb keeps only in-frame clones here, not all; method: immunoSEQ multiplex PCR. The sample records a few hundred thousand clones, around 24% being singletons. Germline loops: CDR1 SQVTM, CDR2 ANQGSEA. CDR3 length equals 12 residues. V shed 5 bases and J shed 6 bases, with 10 bases lying between them. It was one heparinised blood draw, averaging about 116 mL, that each donor gave. In the case of this clone: Its cognate antigen is unknown.

This clonotype was sampled from a woman in her twenties or thirties with type 1 diabetes. The material sequenced was naive CD4+ T cells from blood. The chain carries TRBV29-1 and TRBJ1-4; D gene ambiguous. The CDR3 sequence: CSVQQPDEKLFF. In nucleotides, the CDR3 is TGCAGCGTTCAACAGCCTGATGAAAAACTGTTTTTT. The variable domain in full, completed from reference TRBV29-1 and TRBJ1-4, reads SAVISQKPSRDICQRGTSLTIQCQVDSQVTMMFWYRQQPGQSLTLIATANQGSEATYESGFVIDKFPISRPNLTFSTLTVSNMSPEDSSIYLCSVQQPDEKLFFGSGTQLSVL.